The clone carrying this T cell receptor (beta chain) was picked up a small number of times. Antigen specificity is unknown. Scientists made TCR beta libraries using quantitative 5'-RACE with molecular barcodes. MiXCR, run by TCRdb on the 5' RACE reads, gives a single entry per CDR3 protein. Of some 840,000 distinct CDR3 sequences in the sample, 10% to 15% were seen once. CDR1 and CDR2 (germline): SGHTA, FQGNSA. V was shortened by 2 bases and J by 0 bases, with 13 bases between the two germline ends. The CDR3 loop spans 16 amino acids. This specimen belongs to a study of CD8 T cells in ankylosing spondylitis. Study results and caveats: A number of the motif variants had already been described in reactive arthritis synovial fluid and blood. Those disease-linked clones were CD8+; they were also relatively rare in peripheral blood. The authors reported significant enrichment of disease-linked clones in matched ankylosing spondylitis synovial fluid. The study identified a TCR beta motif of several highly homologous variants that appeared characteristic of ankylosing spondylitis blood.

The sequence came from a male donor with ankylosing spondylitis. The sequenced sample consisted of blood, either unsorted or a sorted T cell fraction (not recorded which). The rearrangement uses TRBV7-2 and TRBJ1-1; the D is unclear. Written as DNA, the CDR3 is TGTGCCAGCAGCTTATCTTCAGTTTCCTTGAACACTGAAGCTTTCTTT. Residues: CASSLSSVSLNTEAFF.